Listed below are T cell receptor beta chains from one sample, sequenced in a study of shared clonotypes between healthy human individuals. Profiling relied on immunoSEQ multiplex PCR, and the TCRdb table lists in-frame clones only, not all of them. The sample includes 2,100,000 or so clones, around 95% seen only once; the top ten take around 0.13%. Sequenced material: naive CD4+ T cells sorted from blood. These receptors were taken from a young man in good health. The CDR3 runs from the conserved cysteine through the conserved F or W. A D gene is named only where the DNA matches it firmly. Size tells how often a clone was seen (once, few, many) or the class of an expanded clone, and some rows leave it out.

size: .; V: TRBV2; J: TRBJ1-2; D: .; DNA: TGTGCCAGCCAGGCGGAGGTAGTTAACTATGGCTACACCTTC; CDR3: CASQAEVVNYGYTF
size: .; V: TRBV5-1; J: TRBJ1-4; D: .; DNA: TGCGCCAGCAGCCCGGGGCCGTGGGATGAAAAACTGTTTTTT; CDR3: CASSPGPWDEKLFF
size: .; V: TRBV2; J: TRBJ1-3; D: .; DNA: TGTGCCAGCAAGCGAGGCCTTCTTGAATCTGGAAACACCATATATTTT; CDR3: CASKRGLLESGNTIYF
size: .; V: TRBV28; J: TRBJ1-3; D: .; DNA: TGTGCCAGCAGTTTAGGAGGGGTGAGGGACTCTGGAAACACCATATATTTT; CDR3: CASSLGGVRDSGNTIYF
size: .; V: TRBV5-1; J: TRBJ1-1; D: .; DNA: TGCGCCAGCAGCTTAGTGGCGGATACTGAAGCTTTCTTT; CDR3: CASSLVADTEAFF
size: few; V: TRBV4-2; J: TRBJ1-5; D: .; DNA: TGTGCCAGCAGCCAAGATTACCGGAGCAATCAGCCCCAGCATTTT; CDR3: CASSQDYRSNQPQHF
size: .; V: TRBV5-4; J: TRBJ2-5; D: .; DNA: TGTGCCAGCAGCTTGTCGGGCAGGTTGCGGCAAGAGACCCAGTACTTC; CDR3: CASSLSGRLRQETQYF
size: .; V: TRBV5-1; J: TRBJ2-7; D: .; DNA: TGCGCCAGCAGCGGATCCTCCTACGAGCAGTACTTC; CDR3: CASSGSSYEQYF
size: .; V: TRBV6-5; J: TRBJ1-2; D: .; DNA: TGTGCCAGCAGGCGGGGGGCCAAGCTTAACTATGGCTACACCTTC; CDR3: CASRRGAKLNYGYTF
size: .; V: TRBV7-8; J: TRBJ1-6; D: TRBD1; DNA: TGTGCCAGCAGGTCATTGGGGAACGCGGGACAGGTAGTTTCACCCCTCCACTTT; CDR3: CASRSLGNAGQVVSPLHF
size: .; V: TRBV5-1; J: TRBJ2-7; D: .; DNA: TGCGCCAGCAGCTTAGATTCCTTCTCCTACGAGCAGTACTTC; CDR3: CASSLDSFSYEQYF
size: .; V: TRBV5-1; J: TRBJ2-7; D: .; DNA: TGCGCCAGCAGCTATGGGTCCTCCTACGAGCAGTACTTC; CDR3: CASSYGSSYEQYF
size: .; V: TRBV30; J: TRBJ2-5; D: .; DNA: TGTGCCTGGAGTGTACGGGGGAACCCGTACCAAGAGACCCAGTACTTC; CDR3: CAWSVRGNPYQETQYF
size: .; V: TRBV6-5; J: TRBJ2-7; D: .; DNA: TGTGCCAGCAGTTACTCGTGGGGACCCTACGAGCAGTACTTC; CDR3: CASSYSWGPYEQYF
size: .; V: TRBV7-2; J: TRBJ2-6; D: .; DNA: TGTGCCAGCAGCTTCCTAGCGAAATCAGGGGCCAACGTCCTGACTTTC; CDR3: CASSFLAKSGANVLTF
size: .; V: TRBV5-6; J: TRBJ2-1; D: TRBD2; DNA: TGTGCCAGCAGCTCGCCTAGCGGGAGAACTTTACGATACAATGAGCAGTTCTTC; CDR3: CASSSPSGRTLRYNEQFF
size: .; V: TRBV14; J: TRBJ1-6; D: .; DNA: TGTGCCAGCAGCCAAGGGACAGCTTATAATTCACCCCTCCACTTT; CDR3: CASSQGTAYNSPLHF
size: once; V: TRBV5-3; J: TRBJ1-4; D: .; DNA: TGTGCCAGAAGCCTGGGTCGTTCGGGACCCAGGTCCCAGCCAGAACTGTTTTTT; CDR3: CARSLGRSGPRSQPELFF
size: few; V: TRBV30; J: TRBJ1-5; D: .; DNA: TGTGCCTGGAGTGTTAACAATCAGCCCCAGCATTTT; CDR3: CAWSVNNQPQHF
size: .; V: TRBV5-1; J: TRBJ2-2; D: .; DNA: TGCGCCAGCAGCTTGGGGGACCGCTGGGGCACCGGGGAGCTGTTTTTT; CDR3: CASSLGDRWGTGELFF
size: .; V: TRBV19; J: TRBJ2-7; D: .; DNA: TGTGCCAGTAGTAATCAGGACACCCTCGAGCAGTACTTC; CDR3: CASSNQDTLEQYF
size: .; V: TRBV5-1; J: TRBJ1-1; D: .; DNA: TGCGCCAGCAGCTTTTTACTTTCCGGCACTGAAGCTTTCTTT; CDR3: CASSFLLSGTEAFF
size: .; V: TRBV6-1; J: TRBJ2-3; D: .; DNA: TGTGCCAGCGCGGCGTCGGGGGGCACAGATACGCAGTATTTT; CDR3: CASAASGGTDTQYF
size: .; V: TRBV7-9; J: TRBJ2-2; D: TRBD1; DNA: TGTGCCAGCAGCCCAAGAGGGACAGTGAACACCGGGGAGCTGTTTTTT; CDR3: CASSPRGTVNTGELFF
size: .; V: TRBV5-1; J: TRBJ1-2; D: .; DNA: TGCGCCAGCAGCTTGGACGGTAACTATGGCTACACCTTC; CDR3: CASSLDGNYGYTF
size: .; V: TRBV2; J: TRBJ2-1; D: TRBD2; DNA: TGTGCCAGCCGGGGACTAGCGGCCTACAATGAGCAGTTCTTC; CDR3: CASRGLAAYNEQFF
size: .; V: TRBV6-1; J: TRBJ2-4; D: .; DNA: TGTGCCAGCAGTGCGGGGGCGGCCATTCAGTACTTC; CDR3: CASSAGAAIQYF
size: .; V: TRBV2; J: TRBJ1-5; D: .; DNA: TGTGCCAGCAATGGGGACAGCAATCAGCCCCAGCATTTT; CDR3: CASNGDSNQPQHF
size: .; V: TRBV29-1; J: TRBJ1-6; D: .; DNA: TGCAGCGTAGGACACGACCTTAATTCACCCCTCCACTTT; CDR3: CSVGHDLNSPLHF
size: .; V: TRBV28; J: TRBJ1-5; D: .; DNA: TGTGCCAGCAGGCGCGAGGGGGTGAGGAACAATCAGCCCCAGCATTTT; CDR3: CASRREGVRNNQPQHF
size: .; V: TRBV6-5; J: TRBJ2-1; D: .; DNA: TGTGCCAGCAGTTACTCGATTGCTGGCGATGAGCAGTTCTTC; CDR3: CASSYSIAGDEQFF
size: .; V: TRBV6-5; J: TRBJ1-2; D: .; DNA: TGTGCCAGCAGGTCGGATACCTATGGCTACACCTTC; CDR3: CASRSDTYGYTF
size: .; V: TRBV6-1; J: TRBJ2-5; D: .; DNA: TGTGCCAGCAGTGAGGGAGGGACAGTCCAAGAGACCCAGTACTTC; CDR3: CASSEGGTVQETQYF
size: .; V: TRBV10-3; J: TRBJ2-7; D: .; DNA: TGTGCCATCAGTCACTCCTACGAGCAGTACTTC; CDR3: CAISHSYEQYF
size: once; V: TRBV30; J: TRBJ1-5; D: .; DNA: TGTGCCTGGAGCTCCGGGACCGCTCATGGGCAGCCCCAGCATTTT; CDR3: CAWSSGTAHGQPQHF
size: .; V: TRBV5-1; J: TRBJ1-1; D: TRBD1; DNA: TGCGCCAGCAGCTTGGAGGGGACAGGGGCATCTGAAGCTTTCTTT; CDR3: CASSLEGTGASEAFF
size: .; V: TRBV11-2; J: TRBJ2-7; D: TRBD2; DNA: TGTGCCAGCAGCTTAGAATCGGGACTATACTACGAGCAGTACTTC; CDR3: CASSLESGLYYEQYF
size: once; V: TRBV30; J: TRBJ2-7; D: .; DNA: TGTGCCTGGGCGGGTTTCTCCTACGAGCAGTACTTC; CDR3: CAWAGFSYEQYF
size: few; V: TRBV5-1; J: TRBJ2-1; D: TRBD2; DNA: TGCGCCAGCAGCTTCTTCAGGGAGGGTGAGCAGTTCTTC; CDR3: CASSFFREGEQFF
size: once; V: TRBV7-8; J: TRBJ1-6; D: .; DNA: TGTGCCAGCAGCTTAGAGGTCCTCTATAATTCACCCCTCCACTTT; CDR3: CASSLEVLYNSPLHF
size: .; V: TRBV19; J: TRBJ1-6; D: .; DNA: TGTGCCAGTAGTATTAGTCCTTCTGGGAATTCACCCCTCCACTTT; CDR3: CASSISPSGNSPLHF